This T cell receptor beta chain was found in a study of cytomegalovirus exposure and HLA in healthy donors. Study outcomes and limitations: Some TCR beta chains (about 180 of them) were listed as cytomegalovirus-associated.

PCR was performed using 60 Vbeta and 13 Jbeta primers. Only in-frame clones appear in the TCRdb table, and some are missing; sequencing was by immunoSEQ multiplex PCR. The table includes about 65,000 clones, around four fifths detected once. Details on this clone: No antigen is known for it.

The V gene's germline CDR1 is ENHRY and CDR2 SYGVKD. V dropped 4 bases and J dropped 5; count of bases not matched to a gene: 7. This CDR3 contains 15 residues. V usage is TRBV10-3 and J usage is TRBJ1-5, with 8 bases identical to TRBD1. The receptor was derived from a woman in her thirties in good health and CMV-seronegative. The sequenced sample was PBMCs. The CDR3 protein is CAISGAGGGDQPQHF. The DNA for the CDR3 is TGTGCCATCAGTGGGGCAGGGGGCGGCGATCAGCCCCAGCATTTT.